Following are 18 T cell receptor beta chains from one sample sequenced in a study of shared clonotypes between healthy human individuals. Profiling relied on immunoSEQ multiplex PCR, and the TCRdb table lists in-frame clones only, not all of them. Here the sample spans about 750,000 clones, more than 85% being singletons. Terminally differentiated effector memory CD45RA+ cells were excluded from the naive CD8 cells, which were CD45RO-negative and positively selected for CCR7. The specimen was naive CD8+ T cells sorted from blood. Receptors were obtained from a man aged 30 to 45 in good health.

J is TRBJ2-1 and V is TRBV4-2, with a possible D match to TRBD1 (6 bases). CDR1 is LGHNA, CDR2 YNFKEQ, per germline. This CDR3 has 14 amino acids. The V end lost 4 bases, the J end lost 6 bases, and 13 bases lay between the germline ends. In nucleotides, the CDR3 is TGTGCCAGCAGCCTGATACAGGGAACCAATGAGCAGTTCTTC. Amino acids: CASSLIQGTNEQFF.

V gene TRBV6-6 combines with J gene TRBJ1-1; the D is unclear. CDR1 and CDR2 from the germline V gene are MNHNY and SVGAGI (reference sequence). V lost 2 bases, J lost 5 bases, and 9 bases lay in between. The CDR3 spans 13 residues. The CDR3 nucleotides are TGTGCCAGCAGTTACCCTCCGGGAACTGAAGCTTTCTTT. Its translation: CASSYPPGTEAFF.

The chain recombines TRBV9 with TRBJ1-5, with D hard to call. Germline CDR1 SGDLS, CDR2 YYNGEE. Trimming took off 2 bases at V and 2 bases at J, with 8 bases between the two ends. The CDR3 is 14 amino acids. The CDR3 region is CASSVHPGNQPQHF. The CDR3 DNA follows: TGTGCCAGCAGCGTTCACCCTGGCAATCAGCCCCAGCATTTT.

The chain combines TRBV27 with TRBJ2-5; TRBD1 matches at 7 bases. This CDR3 is built from 13 residues. CDR1 MNHEY and CDR2 SMNVEV come from the germline V gene (reference sequence). Germline trimming cut 6 bases from V and 5 bases from J; bases unmatched to any gene: 6. CDR3 in amino acids: CASSRVRGETQYF. CDR3 in DNA: TGTGCCAGCAGCCGAGTCAGGGGGGAGACCCAGTACTTC.

The J gene is TRBJ1-2, the V gene TRBV5-1, with TRBD1 matching over 11 bases. This CDR3 comprises 18 residues. After removal of 1 base from V and 5 bases from J, the junction contained 13 bases not matched to a gene. The germline gives CDR1 SGHRS, CDR2 YFSETQ. DNA for the CDR3: TGCGCCAGCAGCTTGCGCGGGACAGGGGGAACCCTATCATATGGCTACACCTTC. Its translation: CASSLRGTGGTLSYGYTF.

This clone was picked up one time. The rearrangement joins TRBV7-4 to TRBJ2-1; tentatively, D is TRBD1 (6 bases). The CDR3 is made up of 18 amino acids. The germline V and J ends were trimmed by 5 bases and 3 bases, with 23 bases remaining between them. Germline V gives CDR1 SGHVT, CDR2 SQSDAQ. CDR3 region: CASSLLGAEIDYYNEQFF. In DNA, the CDR3 is TGTGCCAGCAGCCTTTTGGGGGCGGAAATAGACTACTACAATGAGCAGTTCTTC. Using reference TRBV7-4 and TRBJ2-1 for the parts outside the CDR3, the full variable domain is GAGVSQSPRYKVAKRGRDVALRCDSISGHVTLYWYRQTLGQGSEVLTYSQSDAQRDKSGRPSGRFSAERPERSVSTLKIQRTEQGDSAVYLCASSLLGAEIDYYNEQFFGPGTRLTVL.

The J gene is TRBJ2-3, the V gene TRBV7-9; D is perhaps TRBD2 (6 bases). The V end lost 5 bases, the J end lost 5 bases, and 8 bases lay between the germline ends. The CDR3 runs 12 residues. Germline CDR1 SEHNR, CDR2 FQNEAQ (reference sequence). CDR3 protein: CASSPGGDTQYF. CDR3 DNA: TGTGCCAGCAGCCCCGGGGGAGATACGCAGTATTTT.

V is TRBV28 and J is TRBJ1-4; D gene uncertain. CDR3 length equals 14 residues. V lost 4 bases, J lost 0 bases, and 6 bases lay in between. Germline V lookup: CDR1 MDHEN, CDR2 SYDVKM. The CDR3 region is CASSWTATNEKLFF. The CDR3 DNA follows: TGTGCCAGCAGTTGGACGGCAACTAATGAAAAACTGTTTTTT.

In this sample, this clone turned up once. The rearrangement uses TRBV28 and TRBJ2-3, with 8 bases fitting TRBD2. V lost 3 bases, J lost 7 bases, and 18 bases stayed unmatched. Germline V gene sequence: CDR1 MDHEN, CDR2 SYDVKM. The CDR3 extends over 18 amino acids. The CDR3 protein is CASSLILELAERGNTQYF. CDR3 bases: TGTGCCAGCAGTTTGATCCTCGAGCTGGCAGAGCGGGGGAATACGCAGTATTTT.

V gene TRBV7-9 combines with J gene TRBJ2-3; no firm D call. The end of the DNA aligns better with TRBJ1-5, so the J call may be wrong. This CDR3 contains 12 residues. The germline gives CDR1 SEHNR, CDR2 FQNEAQ (reference sequence). CDR3 residues: CASSLGGDTQHF. CDR3 DNA: TGTGCCAGCAGCTTAGGGGGTGATACGCAGCATTTT.

This clone was seen only a few times. The CDR3 loop reads CSGLGGSNTEAFF. The CDR3 DNA reads as TGCAGCGGTCTAGGGGGCTCGAACACTGAAGCTTTCTTT. V usage is TRBV29-1 and J usage is TRBJ1-1, with 7 bases fitting TRBD1. Trimming at V came to 7 bases and at J to 1 base, leaving 6 bases not matched to a gene. The length of the CDR3 is 13 residues. CDR1 SQVTM and CDR2 ANQGSEA come from the germline V gene. The whole variable domain, filled in from reference TRBV29-1 and TRBJ1-1, reads SAVISQKPSRDICQRGTSLTIQCQVDSQVTMMFWYRQQPGQSLTLIATANQGSEATYESGFVIDKFPISRPNLTFSTLTVSNMSPEDSSIYLCSGLGGSNTEAFFGQGTRLTVV.

The gene calls are TRBV25-1 and TRBJ1-4, with 9 bases that match TRBD1. The CDR3 has 15 amino acids. The V gene end was trimmed by 4 bases and the J gene end by 8 bases; junction bases not matched to a gene: 8. Germline V gene data show CDR1 as MGHDK and CDR2 as SYGVNS. CDR3 protein: CASSVPGQGTEKLFF. As DNA, the CDR3 is TGTGCCAGCAGTGTCCCGGGACAGGGTACGGAAAAACTGTTTTTT.

The chain has TRBV5-1 and TRBJ2-3, with D possibly TRBD1 on 6 matching bases. The CDR3 runs 16 residues. The V end was cut by 6 bases, the J end by 2 bases, with 19 bases between. CDR1 and CDR2 (germline): SGHRS, YFSETQ. CDR3 nucleotide sequence: TGCGCCAGCACCCCCTTAACAGGGAGTGTCACAGATACGCAGTATTTT. This sequence encodes CASTPLTGSVTDTQYF.

The chain links TRBV21-1 to TRBJ2-7; no DNA check was done on the table's D call, TRBD2. TRBV21-1 corresponds to a pseudogene. This CDR3 spans 17 amino acids. This CDR3 reads CASSEGTSGPASYEQYF. In DNA form, the CDR3 reads TGTGCCAGCAGCGAAGGGACTAGCGGGCCCGCCAGCTACGAGCAGTACTTC.

This chain links TRBV19 with TRBJ2-7, with D maybe TRBD1 (5 bases). This CDR3 has 13 residues. Germline CDR1 is LNHDA and CDR2 is SQIVND (reference sequence). V lost 4 bases to trimming and J lost 5 bases, with 12 bases between them. The CDR3 DNA reads as TGTGCCAGTAGTAAAGGGGTATTCGACGAGCAGTACTTC. Residues: CASSKGVFDEQYF.

The rearrangement links TRBV5-5 to TRBJ2-7; D uncertain. Germline CDR1 reads SGHKS; CDR2 reads YYEKEE (reference sequence). The CDR3 has 13 amino acids. The V end was cut by 2 bases, the J end by 2 bases, with 8 bases between. CDR3 in amino acids: CASSLVLAYEQYF. Written as DNA, the CDR3 is TGTGCCAGCAGCTTAGTATTGGCCTACGAGCAGTACTTC.

The rearrangement joins TRBV9 to TRBJ2-1, with 7 bases fitting TRBD2. This CDR3 comprises 15 residues. Per the germline V gene, CDR1 is SGDLS and CDR2 is YYNGEE. V dropped 3 bases and J dropped 5; count of bases not matched to a gene: 8. CDR3: CASSGRTSPNNEQFF. In DNA form, the CDR3 reads TGTGCCAGCAGCGGACGGACTAGTCCCAACAATGAGCAGTTCTTC.

The chain has TRBV10-3 and TRBJ1-1; unclear D gene. The CDR3 has 15 amino acids. Trimming pared 11 bases from V and 2 bases from J, leaving 21 bases between. Germline-derived CDR1 and CDR2 are ENHRY and SYGVKD. In DNA, the CDR3 is TGTGCCTCAGTCCCCCACATGGCTGGAAACACTGAAGCTTTCTTT. Translation: CASVPHMAGNTEAFF.